These T cell receptor beta chains were read from a single sample in a study of T cell responses to AZD1222 COVID-19 vaccine. Only in-frame clones appear in the TCRdb table, and some are missing; sequencing was by immunoSEQ multiplex PCR. The sample shows 100,000 or so clones, approximately 90% of them seen only once. Sequencing used peripheral blood, obtained on day 0 of AZD1222 vaccination. These receptors originate from an adult in good health. Both conserved end residues are part of each CDR3. A D gene is named only where the DNA matches it firmly. The size of a clone is reported for some rows only, either as once, few or many, or as a class for expanded clones.

TRBJ2-1 | TRBD2 | TRBV7-3 | . | TGTGCCAGCAGCTTAATAGCGGGGGTAAACAATGAGCAGTTCTTC | CASSLIAGVNNEQFF
TRBJ2-1 | . | TRBV9 | . | TGTGCCAGCAGCAGCTGGACATCCCGGTCCCCCAATGAGCAGTTCTTC | CASSSWTSRSPNEQFF
TRBJ1-1 | . | TRBV4-1 | . | TGCGCCAGCAGCCAACGTTATATTATCACTGAAGCTTTCTTT | CASSQRYIITEAFF
TRBJ1-2 | TRBD1 | TRBV4-1 | . | TGCGCCAGCAGCCAAGACAGGGGGCTCGGTGGCTACACCTTC | CASSQDRGLGGYTF
TRBJ1-1 | TRBD1 | TRBV10-3 | . | TGTGCCATCAGAACCGGGACAGGGAACACTGAAGCTTTCTTT | CAIRTGTGNTEAFF
TRBJ1-6 | . | TRBV7-9 | . | TGTGCCAGCAATCGAGGGGATAATAATTCACCCCTCCACTTT | CASNRGDNNSPLHF
TRBJ1-6 | TRBD1 | TRBV28 | . | TGTGCCAGCGGCTTACGGGACAGGGGGTATAATTCACCCCTCCACTTT | CASGLRDRGYNSPLHF
TRBJ1-6 | . | TRBV28 | . | TGTGCCAGCAGAAATAGACGGGGCGGCCCAGCCTATAATTCACCCCTCCACTTT | CASRNRRGGPAYNSPLHF
TRBJ1-5 | . | TRBV18 | . | TGTGCCAGCTCACCGGACACGAATCAGCCCCAGCATTTT | CASSPDTNQPQHF
TRBJ1-3 | . | TRBV7-9 | . | TGTGCCAGCAGCTTAGGGTCCAGGGACGGTGGAATGAACACCATATATTTT | CASSLGSRDGGMNTIYF
TRBJ1-1 | TRBD1 | TRBV28 | once | TGTGCCAGCAGATCGGGACAGGCGAACACTGAAGCTTTCTTT | CASRSGQANTEAFF
TRBJ2-2 | TRBD2 | TRBV3-1/TRBV3-2 | . | TGTGCCAGCAGCCACGGGACTAGCGGGGGCGGGGAGCTGTTTTTT | CASSHGTSGGGELFF
TRBJ2-7 | . | TRBV19 | . | TGTGCCAGTAGTGGGGAGCTCTTTACCTACGAGCAGTACTTC | CASSGELFTYEQYF
TRBJ2-1 | . | TRBV19 | . | TGTGCCAGTAGTATGGGTCTAGGCCCCTACAATGAGCAGTTCTTC | CASSMGLGPYNEQFF
TRBJ1-1 | . | TRBV11-2 | . | TGTGCCAGCACCCGGGACCCCGACACTGAAGCTTTCTTT | CASTRDPDTEAFF
TRBJ2-2 | . | TRBV18 | . | TGTGCCAGCTCACCAGCAACCGGGGAGCTGTTTTTT | CASSPATGELFF
TRBJ2-5 | . | TRBV2 | . | TGTGCCAGCAGTGAATTGTCTCTCCAAGAGACCCAGTACTTC | CASSELSLQETQYF
TRBJ1-2 | . | TRBV10-3 | . | TGTGCCATCAGTGAGTCCCGGGAAGATGGCTACACCTTC | CAISESREDGYTF
TRBJ2-5 | . | TRBV28 | . | TGTGCCAGCAGTAGTAGACGGGACATCGAAGAGACCCAGTACTTC | CASSSRRDIEETQYF
TRBJ2-2 | TRBD2 | TRBV9 | . | TGTGCCAGCAGCGTAGACCCTAGCGGGGTCGGCGGGGAGCTGTTTTTT | CASSVDPSGVGGELFF
TRBJ2-7 | TRBD1 | TRBV2 | few | TGTGCCAGCATGACAGGGGTCTCCTACGAGCAGTACTTC | CASMTGVSYEQYF
TRBJ2-3 | TRBD2 | TRBV7-2 | . | TGTGCCAGCAGCTGGACTAGCGGGGGCCACAGCACAGATACGCAGTATTTT | CASSWTSGGHSTDTQYF
TRBJ1-2 | TRBD1 | TRBV28 | . | TGTGCCAGCAGTCCGACAGGGGGCTACTATGGCTACACCTTC | CASSPTGGYYGYTF
TRBJ1-2 | . | TRBV28 | . | TGTGCCAGCAGTTTAAGCAGTACTAACTATGGCTACACCTTC | CASSLSSTNYGYTF
TRBJ1-6 | . | TRBV18 | . | TGTGCCAGCTCACCGCCGGGATATAATTCACCCCTCCACTTT | CASSPPGYNSPLHF
TRBJ2-3 | . | TRBV3-1/TRBV3-2 | . | TGTGCCAGCAGTCTGGGATACAGCACAGATACGCAGTATTTT | CASSLGYSTDTQYF
TRBJ1-4 | . | TRBV6-5 | . | TGTGCCAGCTCAGAGGGCGAAAATGAAAAACTGTTTTTT | CASSEGENEKLFF
TRBJ1-4 | . | TRBV28 | . | TGTGCCAGCAGCCCCCCGCCTGCAACTAATGAAAAACTGTTTTTT | CASSPPPATNEKLFF
TRBJ2-7 | . | TRBV13 | . | TGTGCCAGCAGCCTACGACAGCAGCAGGGGTACTTC | CASSLRQQQGYF